This TCR beta chain stems from a study of blood T cell repertoires in COVID-19. Study in general: Samples came from the United States, Italy and Spain, spanning acute and convalescent COVID-19.

Measured with immunoSEQ multiplex PCR; TCRdb has only the in-frame clones, and not every one. The sample shows tens of thousands of clones, approximately 90% of them seen only once. The sequencing input was peripheral blood. The receptor's source is a woman aged 45-60 years with active or convalescent COVID-19.

The CDR3 sequence is CASSPLGGVQETQYF. In DNA form, the CDR3 reads TGTGCCAGCAGCCCCCTGGGGGGAGTGCAAGAGACCCAGTACTTC. The chain links TRBV6-5 to TRBJ2-5, with D maybe TRBD2 (6 bases). V lost 6 bases and J 2 bases, leaving 16 bases between the germline ends. Germline assignment: CDR1 MNHEY and CDR2 SVGAGI. The CDR3 has 15 residues.